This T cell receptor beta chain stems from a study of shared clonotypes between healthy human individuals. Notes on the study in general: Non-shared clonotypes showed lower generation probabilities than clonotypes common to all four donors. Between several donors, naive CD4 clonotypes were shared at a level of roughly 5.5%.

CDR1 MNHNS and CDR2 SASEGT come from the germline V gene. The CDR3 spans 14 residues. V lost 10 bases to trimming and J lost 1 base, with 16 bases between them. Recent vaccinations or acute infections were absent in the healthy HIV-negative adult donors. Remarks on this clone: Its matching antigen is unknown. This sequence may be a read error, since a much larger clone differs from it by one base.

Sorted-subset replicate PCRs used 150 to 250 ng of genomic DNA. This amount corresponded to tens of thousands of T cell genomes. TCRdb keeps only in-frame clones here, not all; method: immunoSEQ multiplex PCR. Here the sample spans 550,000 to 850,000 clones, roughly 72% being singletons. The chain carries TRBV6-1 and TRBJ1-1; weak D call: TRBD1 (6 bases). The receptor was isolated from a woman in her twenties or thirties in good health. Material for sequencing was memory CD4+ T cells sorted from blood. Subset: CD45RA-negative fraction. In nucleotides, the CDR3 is TGTGCCACCTCTCAGGGGACGGAGAACACTGAAGCTTTCTTT. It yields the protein CATSQGTENTEAFF.